This T cell receptor (beta chain) was documented in a study of T cell responses to AZD1222 COVID-19 vaccine. TCRdb keeps only in-frame clones here, not all; method: immunoSEQ multiplex PCR. Of around 150,000 clones listed, 90% to 95% are singletons. The V end was cut by 5 bases, the J end by 1 base, with 14 bases between. Germline V CDR1 and CDR2: MNHEY, SVGEGT. CDR3 length: 15 residues. This clonotype was obtained from an adult who received the AZD1222 COVID-19 vaccine. The sequences come from peripheral blood, collected 28 days after the second AZD1222 dose. The genes are TRBV6-2 or TRBV6-3 and TRBJ1-1, with D tentatively TRBD1 (5 bases). The CDR3 reads CASSRAYRRNTEAFF. DNA of the CDR3: TGTGCCAGCAGTCGGGCCTACAGGAGGAACACTGAAGCTTTCTTT.